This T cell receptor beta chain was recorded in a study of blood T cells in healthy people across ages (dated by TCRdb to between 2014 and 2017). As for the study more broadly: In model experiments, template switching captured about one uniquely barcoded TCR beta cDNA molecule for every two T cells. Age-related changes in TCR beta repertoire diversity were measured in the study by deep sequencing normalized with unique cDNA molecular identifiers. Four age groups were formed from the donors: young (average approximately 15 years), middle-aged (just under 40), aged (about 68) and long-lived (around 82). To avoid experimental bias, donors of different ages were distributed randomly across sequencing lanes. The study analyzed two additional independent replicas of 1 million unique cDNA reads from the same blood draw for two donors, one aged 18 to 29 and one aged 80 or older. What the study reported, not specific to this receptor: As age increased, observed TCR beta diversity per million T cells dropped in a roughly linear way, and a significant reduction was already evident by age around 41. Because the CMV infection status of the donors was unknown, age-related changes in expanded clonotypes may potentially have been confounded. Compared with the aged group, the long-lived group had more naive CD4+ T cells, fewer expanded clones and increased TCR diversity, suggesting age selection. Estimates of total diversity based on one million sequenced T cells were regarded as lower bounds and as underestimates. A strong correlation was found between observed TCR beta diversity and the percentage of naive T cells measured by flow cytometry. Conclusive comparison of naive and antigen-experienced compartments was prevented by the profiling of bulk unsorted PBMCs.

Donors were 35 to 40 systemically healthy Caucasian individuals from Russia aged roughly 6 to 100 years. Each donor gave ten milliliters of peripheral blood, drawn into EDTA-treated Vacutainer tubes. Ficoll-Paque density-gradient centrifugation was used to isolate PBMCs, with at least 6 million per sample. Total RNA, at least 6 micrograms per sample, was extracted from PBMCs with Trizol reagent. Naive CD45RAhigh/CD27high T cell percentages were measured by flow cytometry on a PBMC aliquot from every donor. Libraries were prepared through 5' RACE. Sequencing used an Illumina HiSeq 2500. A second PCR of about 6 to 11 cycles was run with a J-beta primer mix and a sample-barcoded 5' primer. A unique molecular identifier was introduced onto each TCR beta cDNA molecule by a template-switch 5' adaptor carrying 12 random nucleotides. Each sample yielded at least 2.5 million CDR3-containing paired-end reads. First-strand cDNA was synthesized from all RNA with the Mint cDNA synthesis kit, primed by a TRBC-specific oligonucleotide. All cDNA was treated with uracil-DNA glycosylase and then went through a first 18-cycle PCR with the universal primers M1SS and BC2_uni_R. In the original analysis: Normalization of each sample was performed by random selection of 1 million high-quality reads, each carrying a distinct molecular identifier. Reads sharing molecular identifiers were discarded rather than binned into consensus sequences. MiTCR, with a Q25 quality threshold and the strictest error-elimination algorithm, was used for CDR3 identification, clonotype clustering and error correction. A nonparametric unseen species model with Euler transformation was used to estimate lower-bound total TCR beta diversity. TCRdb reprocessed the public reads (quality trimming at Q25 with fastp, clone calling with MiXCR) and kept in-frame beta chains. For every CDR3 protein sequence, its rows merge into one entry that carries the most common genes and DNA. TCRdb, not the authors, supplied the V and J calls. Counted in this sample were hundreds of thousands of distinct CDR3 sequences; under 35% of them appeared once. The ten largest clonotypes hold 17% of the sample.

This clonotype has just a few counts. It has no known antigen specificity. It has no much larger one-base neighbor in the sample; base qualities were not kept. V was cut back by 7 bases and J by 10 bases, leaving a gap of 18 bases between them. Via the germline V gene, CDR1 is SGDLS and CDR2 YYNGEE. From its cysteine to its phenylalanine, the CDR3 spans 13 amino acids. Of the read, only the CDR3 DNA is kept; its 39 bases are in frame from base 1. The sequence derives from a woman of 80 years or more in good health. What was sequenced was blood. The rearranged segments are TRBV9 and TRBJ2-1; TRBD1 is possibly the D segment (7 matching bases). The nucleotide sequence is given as TGTGCCAGCGGCACAAGGAGGGACAGCGAGCAGTTCTTC. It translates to CASGTRRDSEQFF.